A selection of T cell receptor beta chains follows, all from one sample in a study of neoadjuvant nivolumab and ipilimumab in lung cancer. TCRdb's copy holds only in-frame clones and misses some; the assay was immunoSEQ multiplex PCR. The sample contains some 13,000 clones, approximately 68% of which appear only once. The material was peripheral blood, obtained after neoadjuvant nivolumab, alone or with ipilimumab, at or shortly before surgery. The source is an adult with non-small cell lung cancer. Both conserved end residues are part of each CDR3. The D gene is left open where the match is weak. Clone size, where shown, is once, few, many, or a class for clones that have expanded.

- 15 TRBJ2-7 TRBV5-1 - CASSLAGWGPYEQYF TGCGCCAGCAGCTTGGCAGGTTGGGGGCCTTACGAGCAGTACTTC
- 12 TRBJ1-2 TRBV30 - CAWSGVNYGYTF TGTGCCTGGTCAGGGGTGAACTATGGCTACACCTTC
few 14 TRBJ2-5 TRBV14 - CASSPGRFQETQYF TGTGCCAGCAGCCCGGGACGGTTCCAAGAGACCCAGTACTTC
- 13 TRBJ1-5 TRBV5-4 - CASSSDINQPQHF TGTGCCAGCAGCTCCGACATAAATCAGCCCCAGCATTTT
large 15 TRBJ2-7 TRBV7-6 - CASSLARLGLGEQYF TGTGCCAGCAGCTTAGCTCGGTTAGGTTTGGGTGAGCAGTACTTC
- 14 TRBJ2-1 TRBV6-5 - CASSLGTHDNEQFF TGTGCCAGCAGCCTAGGGACCCACGACAATGAGCAGTTCTTC
- 15 TRBJ2-5 TRBV7-7 - CASSLGTLHQETQYF TGTGCTAGCAGCTTGGGCACCCTCCACCAAGAGACCCAGTACTTC
- 14 TRBJ2-3 TRBV29-1 TRBD2 CSVEGRGGTDTQYF TGCAGCGTTGAGGGGCGGGGGGGCACAGATACGCAGTATTTT
- 12 TRBJ2-2 TRBV29-1 - CSVAAGTGELFF TGCAGCGTTGCAGCGGGCACCGGGGAGCTGTTTTTT
- 15 TRBJ2-6 TRBV5-6 - CASSRTQSGANVLTF TGTGCCAGCAGCCGTACACAGTCTGGGGCCAACGTCCTGACTTTC
- 13 TRBJ2-1 TRBV7-2 - CASSLGRYNEQFF TGTGCCAGCAGCTTAGGCCGCTACAATGAGCAGTTCTTC
- 14 TRBJ1-2 TRBV5-1 - CASSLEGGDYGYTF TGCGCCAGCAGCTTGGAGGGGGGGGACTATGGCTACACCTTC
- 16 TRBJ2-1 TRBV5-1 TRBD2 CASSLRAGSAYNEQFF TGCGCCAGCAGCTTGAGAGCGGGATCGGCCTACAATGAGCAGTTCTTC